The present T cell receptor beta chain was sequenced within a study of blood T cell repertoires in COVID-19. Using immunoSEQ multiplex PCR, the repertoire was profiled, and TCRdb retains in-frame clones only, with some absent. Among about 300,000 clones listed, more than 75% were seen once. The clonotype was recovered from a woman aged 18-29 years who had recovered from COVID-19. Specimen: PBMCs or T cells enriched from blood (not recorded which).

The CDR3 is CASSEIPGQLNYGYTF. In DNA form, the CDR3 reads TGTGCCAGCAGCGAGATCCCGGGACAGTTAAACTATGGCTACACCTTC. The chain uses TRBV7-3 and TRBJ1-2, with 7 bases matching TRBD1. V dropped 5 bases and J dropped 2; count of bases not matched to a gene: 11. Per the germline V gene, CDR1 is SGHTA and CDR2 is FQGTGA. CDR3 size: 16 residues.